This TCR beta chain came from a study of CD8+CD57+ T cells in acquired aplastic anemia. Study summary: The mean DNA yield obtained from sorted CD4+ and CD8+ cells came to 3.2 ug.

Genomic DNA was employed as the template in profiling TCR beta VDJ and CDR3. TCRdb analysed the reads with MiXCR anew, one entry per CDR3 protein. Found here are about 210,000 distinct CDR3 sequences, roughly 35% of them singletons; the top ten hold 1% to 1.3%. This clonotype has a single count. Its antigen is not known. Regarding the study as a whole: Roughly 30 was the count of CD8+ CDR3 sequences that patients shared with controls. No significant difference in CD8+ Simpson's diversity was found between patients and controls.

V lost 5 bases, J lost 3 bases, and 3 bases stayed unmatched. The CDR3 spans 15 residues. The germline V gene has CDR1 DFQATT and CDR2 SNEGSKA (reference sequence). The sequence was collected from a human donor in good health, serving as a control. The V gene is TRBV20-1, the J gene TRBJ2-2, with 13 bases fitting TRBD2. Sequenced material: sorted CD4+, CD8+, or CD8+CD57+ T cells (not recorded which) from PBMCs. Here the CDR3 DNA reads TGCAGTGCTCTGGGACTAGCGGGATACACCGGGGAGCTGTTTTTT. Translating gives CSALGLAGYTGELFF.